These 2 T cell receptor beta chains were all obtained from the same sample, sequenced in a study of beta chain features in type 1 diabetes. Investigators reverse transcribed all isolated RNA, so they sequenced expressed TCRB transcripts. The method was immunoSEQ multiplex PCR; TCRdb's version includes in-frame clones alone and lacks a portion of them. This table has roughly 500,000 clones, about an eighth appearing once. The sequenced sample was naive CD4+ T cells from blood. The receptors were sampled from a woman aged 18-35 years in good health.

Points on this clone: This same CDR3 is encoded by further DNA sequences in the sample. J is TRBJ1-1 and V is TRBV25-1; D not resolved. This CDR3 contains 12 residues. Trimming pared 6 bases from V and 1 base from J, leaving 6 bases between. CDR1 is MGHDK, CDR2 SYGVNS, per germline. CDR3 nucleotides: TGTGCCAGCAGAGGACGGAACACTGAAGCTTTCTTT. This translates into CASRGRNTEAFF.

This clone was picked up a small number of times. The CDR3: CASSSRGRTSYEQYV. CDR3 DNA: TGTGCCAGCAGTTCTCGGGGGCGCACCTCCTACGAGCAGTACGTC. The chain couples TRBV28 to TRBJ2-7, with D perhaps being TRBD1 or TRBD2 (6 bases each). V was shortened by 4 bases and J by 0 bases, with 13 bases between the two germline ends. The CDR3 totals 15 residues. Germline values: CDR1 MDHEN, CDR2 SYDVKM.